What follows are 24 T cell receptor beta chains derived from one specimen sequenced in a study of molecular identifiers for immune sequencing clone quantification. From the PCR reads, TCRdb called clonotypes with MiXCR, one entry per CDR3 protein. The sample consists of some 35,000 distinct CDR3 sequences, about 19% of them appearing once. The sample was naive CD8+ T cells from blood, with Jurkat cell RNA spiked in. As for subset: FACS-sorted CD8+CD4-CCR7+CD45RA+ naive T cells. The receptor source for this set is a human donor in good health. Some libraries in this study had Jurkat cell RNA spiked in.

This clonotype showed up just once. A single base separates this from a much larger clone, so it may be a read error. This chain connects TRBV4-3 to TRBJ2-3; D is perhaps TRBD1 (5 bases). The V and J ends lost 0 bases and 4 bases respectively, with 17 bases between them. The length of the CDR3 is 17 residues. Germline CDR1 reads LGHNA; CDR2 reads YSLEER. CDR3 residues: CASSQDRVGVGADTQYF. Here the CDR3 DNA reads TGCGCCAGCAGCCAAGATCGGGTAGGGGTTGGCGCAGATACGCAGTATTTT.

This clonotype was picked up many times. V is TRBV20-1 and J is TRBJ2-3, with TRBD1 as a possible D gene (6 bases). The CDR3 runs 13 residues. Germline-derived CDR1 and CDR2 are DFQATT and SNEGSKA (reference sequence). V lost 3 bases, J lost 3 bases, and 10 bases lay in between. CDR3 nucleotides: TGCAGTGCTAGGGACAGCCTTACAGATACGCAGTATTTT. Translating gives CSARDSLTDTQYF.

This clonotype was observed many times. This chain joins TRBV30 and TRBJ2-1, with D tentatively TRBD2 (5 bases). Germline V lookup: CDR1 GTSNPN, CDR2 SVGIG (reference sequence). Trimming pared 8 bases from V and 4 bases from J, leaving 12 bases between. This CDR3 has 12 residues. CDR3 region: CARRDYYNEQFF. CDR3 sequence (DNA): TGTGCCCGCCGGGATTATTACAATGAGCAGTTCTTC.

J is TRBJ1-5 and V is TRBV12-3 or TRBV12-4; D perhaps matches TRBD1 (6 bases). CDR3 length: 14 amino acids. The V and J ends lost 3 bases and 5 bases respectively, with 11 bases between them. CDR3 protein: CASSLYREDQPQHF. The CDR3 bases are TGTGCCAGCAGTTTGTACAGGGAGGATCAGCCCCAGCATTTT.

The V gene is TRBV9, the J gene TRBJ2-1, with unresolved D. Germline V lookup: CDR1 SGDLS, CDR2 YYNGEE. V lost 0 bases to trimming and J lost 9 bases, with 19 bases between them. The CDR3 spans 16 residues. The CDR3: CASSVATETFIGEQFF. DNA for the CDR3: TGTGCCAGCAGCGTAGCTACGGAGACCTTCATTGGTGAGCAGTTCTTC.

This clonotype was recorded at least ten times. The chain has TRBV11-2 and TRBJ2-1; D might be TRBD2 (5 bases). Germline V CDR1 and CDR2: SGHAT, FQNNGV. Trimming cost V 5 bases and J 15 bases, with 17 bases left between them. The CDR3 extends over 12 amino acids. The CDR3 bases are TGTGCCAGCAGCCTCGGGGTCGCCAGCGGGTTCTTC. Its protein product is CASSLGVASGFF. The entire variable domain, with the rest obtained from reference TRBV11-2 and TRBJ2-1, is as follows: EAGVAQSPRYKIIEKRQSVAFWCNPISGHATLYWYQQILGQGPKLLIQFQNNGVVDDSQLPKDRFSAERLKGVDSTLKIQPAKLEDSAVYLCASSLGVASGFFGPGTRLTVL.

This clonotype has only a few counts. A single base separates this from a much larger clone, so it may be a read error. The CDR3, as DNA: TGCGCCAGCAGCTTGGGGCAGGGGGCGTACGAGCAGTTCTTC. Its protein is CASSLGQGAYEQFF. The genes are TRBV5-1 and TRBJ2-7; TRBD1 aligns across 8 bases. Matching the DNA end better, TRBJ2-1 makes the J call doubtful. Germline CDR1 reads SGHRS; CDR2 reads YFSETQ. The CDR3 is made up of 14 amino acids.

This clonotype was observed many times. The chain recombines TRBV9 with TRBJ1-5; tentative D call: TRBD1 (6 bases). The V gene's germline CDR1 is SGDLS and CDR2 YYNGEE. V was pared by 0 bases and J by 2 bases, with 9 bases between. The CDR3 is 15 amino acids. The DNA for the CDR3 is TGTGCCAGCAGCGTAGGAGGGGGTGGCAATCAGCCCCAGCATTTT. It is translated as CASSVGGGGNQPQHF.

The genes are TRBV4-3 and TRBJ2-2, with TRBD2 as a possible D gene (6 bases). This CDR3 region has 18 residues. Trimming pared 0 bases from V and 1 base from J, leaving 15 bases between. The V gene's germline CDR1 is LGHNA and CDR2 YSLEER. The CDR3 DNA is TGCGCCAGCAGCCAAGATCCTTGGCTAGCGCAGAACACCGGGGAGCTGTTTTTT. Protein product: CASSQDPWLAQNTGELFF.

Notes on this clonotype: A read error may explain this, as a much larger clone is one base away. The V call is TRBV27, the J call TRBJ1-1; 9 bases align to TRBD1. The CDR3 covers 13 residues. Germline V gives CDR1 MNHEY, CDR2 SMNVEV (reference sequence). V lost 5 bases to trimming and J lost 7 bases; unmatched junction nucleotides: 5. CDR3 protein: CASSLGTGHEAFF. The CDR3 DNA follows: TGTGCCAGCAGTCTGGGGACAGGGCATGAAGCTTTCTTT.

This clonotype was counted only a few times. The V and J genes are TRBV7-2 and TRBJ2-7; no reliable D call. In germline, CDR1 is SGHTA, CDR2 FQGNSA. The CDR3 contains 12 residues. Trimming removed 6 bases at V and 0 bases at J, with 6 bases between. The CDR3 spells CASRVSSYEQYF. Here the CDR3 DNA reads TGTGCCAGCAGGGTTAGCTCCTACGAGCAGTACTTC.

This clonotype was detected a few times. This rearrangement joins TRBV3-1 to TRBJ2-2, with 8 bases lining up with TRBD1. This CDR3 is built from 15 residues. Unmatched junction bases numbered 10, after V lost 3 bases and J lost 10 bases. Germline V gives CDR1 LGHDT, CDR2 YNNKEL (reference sequence). Here the CDR3 reads CASSHGQGRSVELFF. The DNA of the CDR3 is TGTGCCAGCAGCCATGGACAGGGTAGGAGTGTGGAGCTGTTTTTT.

Regarding this clonotype: A junction boundary mismatches the germline segment, possibly from a read error. J is TRBJ2-1 and V is TRBV9; D not certain. CDR3 size: 13 residues. Germline-derived CDR1 and CDR2 are SGDLS and YYNGEE. This CDR3 is CAGSVEVYNEQFF. CDR3 in DNA: TGTGCCGGCAGCGTAGAGGTTTACAATGAGCAGTTCTTC.

This clonotype has a count of ten or more. The V gene is TRBV27, the J gene TRBJ2-7; D is unclear. Germline values: CDR1 MNHEY, CDR2 SMNVEV (reference sequence). V was pared by 5 bases and J by 2 bases, with 13 bases between. This CDR3 contains 14 residues. DNA of the CDR3: TGTGCCAGCAGTCCCGGACCAAGAGCCTACGAGCAGTACTTC. The encoded protein is CASSPGPRAYEQYF.

This clonotype was seen ten or more times. The genes are TRBV2 and TRBJ2-7; D unresolved. V was trimmed by 1 base and J by 9 bases, leaving 10 bases between them. The CDR3 totals 12 residues. Per the germline V gene, CDR1 is SNHLY and CDR2 is FYNNEI. The CDR3 reads CASSEVTPGQYF. The DNA of the CDR3 is TGTGCCAGCAGTGAAGTTACCCCGGGGCAGTACTTC. The variable domain in full, completed from reference TRBV2 and TRBJ2-7, reads EPEVTQTPSHQVTQMGQEVILRCVPISNHLYFYWYRQILGQKVEFLVSFYNNEISEKSEIFDDQFSVERPDGSNFTLKIRSTKLEDSAMYFCASSEVTPGQYFGPGTRLTVT.

Note on this clonotype: A much larger clone lies one base from this, so it may be a read error. The CDR3 loop reads CASSFRDYNEHFF. DNA of the CDR3: TGTGCCAGCAGTTTTCGGGACTACAATGAGCATTTCTTC. The chain joins TRBV12-3 or TRBV12-4 to TRBJ2-1; TRBD2 aligns across 7 bases. This CDR3 spans 13 amino acids.

This clonotype was seen ten or more times. A junction boundary mismatches the germline segment, possibly from a read error. The chain links TRBV12-3 or TRBV12-4 to TRBJ2-7, with D uncertain. The CDR3 extends over 12 amino acids. The CDR3 loop is CASSFSVHERDF. DNA of the CDR3: TGTGCCAGCAGTTTCTCGGTTCATGAAAGGGACTTC.

The rearrangement links TRBV23-1 to TRBJ2-3, with TRBD2 as a possible D gene (5 bases). TRBV23-1 is an open reading frame, and its role is uncertain. This CDR3 has 15 amino acids. V was trimmed by 5 bases and J by 2 bases, leaving 14 bases between them. The DNA for the CDR3 is TGCGCCAGCAGTACCAAAGCGGCGCCCACAGATACGCAGTATTTT. Translated: CASSTKAAPTDTQYF.

This clonotype has ten or more counts. This chain joins TRBV9 and TRBJ1-1; D is ambiguous. CDR1 and CDR2 from the germline V gene are SGDLS and YYNGEE. V dropped 0 bases and J dropped 3 bases, with 6 bases sitting between them. The CDR3 totals 13 residues. Written as DNA, the CDR3 is TGTGCCAGCAGCGTAGGTACTGACACTGAAGCTTTCTTT. Translating gives CASSVGTDTEAFF.

In this sample, this clonotype turned up a few times. A much larger clone differs from this one at a single base, so this may be a read error. The CDR3 sequence is CASSPGTGGNNEQSF. CDR3 coding DNA: TGCGCCAGCAGCCCCGGGACAGGGGGCAATAATGAGCAGTCCTTC. This chain joins TRBV4-3 and TRBJ2-1; 12 bases map to TRBD1. Germline assignment: CDR1 LGHNA and CDR2 YSLEER. CDR3 length: 15 residues.

Comments on this clonotype: This is likely a read error, given that the CDR3 carries no conserved phenylalanine or tryptophan at its end. The gene calls are TRBV14 and TRBJ2-5; the match to TRBD2 covers 11 bases. Germline CDR1 SGHDN, CDR2 FVKESK. V was clipped by 4 bases and J by 3 bases; unmatched bases: 4. This CDR3 spans 15 amino acids. This CDR3 is CASSLTSGREETQYL. The CDR3 bases are TGTGCCAGCAGCCTCACTAGCGGGAGAGAAGAGACCCAGTACCTC.

This clonotype has at least ten counts. The chain carries TRBV19 and TRBJ1-5; D is unclear. The CDR3 runs 14 residues. Germline V CDR1 and CDR2: LNHDA, SQIVND (reference sequence). V lost 7 bases to trimming and J lost 1 base, with 11 bases between them. Here the CDR3 DNA reads TGTGCCAGTACCTGGTCCAGGAGCAATCAGCCCCAGCATTTT. Its translation: CASTWSRSNQPQHF.

As to this clonotype: A read error may be the cause here, since a much bigger clone is one base away. This sequence joins TRBV29-1 and TRBJ2-5; TRBD2 matches 8 bases. The ends lost 6 bases at V and 1 base at J; junction bases unmatched: 10. Germline CDR1 SQVTM, CDR2 ANQGSEA. The CDR3 length is 15 residues. CDR3 sequence: CSVVPAGDPQETQYF. The CDR3 bases are TGCAGCGTCGTACCAGCGGGGGACCCCCAAGAGACCCAGTACTTC.

As for this clonotype: This sequence may be a read error, since a much larger clone differs from it by one base. This chain joins TRBV24-1 and TRBJ2-2, with D uncertain. This CDR3 spans 13 amino acids. In germline, CDR1 is KGHDR, CDR2 SFDVKD. The CDR3 coding sequence is TGTGCCACCAGTAATTTCAGCACCGGGGAGCTGTTTTTT. Residues: CATSNFSTGELFF.